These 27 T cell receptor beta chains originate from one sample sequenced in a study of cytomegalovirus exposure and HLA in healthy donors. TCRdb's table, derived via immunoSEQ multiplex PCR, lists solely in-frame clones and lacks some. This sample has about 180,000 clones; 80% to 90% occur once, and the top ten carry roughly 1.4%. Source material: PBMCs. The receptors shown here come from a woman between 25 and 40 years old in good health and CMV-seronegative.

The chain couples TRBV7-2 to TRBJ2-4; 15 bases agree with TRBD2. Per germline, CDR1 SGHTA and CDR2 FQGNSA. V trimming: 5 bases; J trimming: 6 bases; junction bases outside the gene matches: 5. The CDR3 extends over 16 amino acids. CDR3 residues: CASSPPGLAGGNIQYF. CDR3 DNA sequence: TGTGCCAGCAGCCCTCCGGGACTAGCGGGGGGAAACATTCAGTACTTC.

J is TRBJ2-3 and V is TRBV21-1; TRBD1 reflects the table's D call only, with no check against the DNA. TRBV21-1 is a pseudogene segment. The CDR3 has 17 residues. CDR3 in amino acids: CASSKEGTGALSNTQYF. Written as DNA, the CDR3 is TGTGCCAGCAGCAAAGAGGGGACAGGGGCTTTGTCGAATACGCAGTATTTT.

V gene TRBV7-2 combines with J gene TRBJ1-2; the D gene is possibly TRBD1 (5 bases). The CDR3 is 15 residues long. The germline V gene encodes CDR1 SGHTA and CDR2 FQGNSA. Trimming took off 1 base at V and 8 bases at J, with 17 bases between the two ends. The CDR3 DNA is TGTGCCAGCAGCTTAGGAGGGGCATGGGGGGAAGGCTACACCTTC. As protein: CASSLGGAWGEGYTF.

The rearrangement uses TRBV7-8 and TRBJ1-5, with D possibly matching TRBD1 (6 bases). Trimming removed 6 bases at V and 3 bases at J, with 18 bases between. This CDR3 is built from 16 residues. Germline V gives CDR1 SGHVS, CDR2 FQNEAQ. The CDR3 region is CASSSLGGANNQPQHF. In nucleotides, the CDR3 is TGTGCCAGCAGTTCCTTAGGGGGGGCCAACAATCAGCCCCAGCATTTT. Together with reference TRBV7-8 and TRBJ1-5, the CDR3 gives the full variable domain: GAGVSQSPRYKVAKRGQDVALRCDPISGHVSLFWYQQALGQGPEFLTYFQNEAQLDKSGLPSDRFFAERPEGSVSTLKIQRTQQEDSAVYLCASSSLGGANNQPQHFGDGTRLSIL.

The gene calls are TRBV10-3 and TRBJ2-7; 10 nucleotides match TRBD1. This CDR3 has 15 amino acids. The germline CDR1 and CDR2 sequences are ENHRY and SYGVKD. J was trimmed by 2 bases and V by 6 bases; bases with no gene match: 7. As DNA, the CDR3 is TGTGCCATCAGACAAACCGGGACAGGGGCCTACGAGCAGTACTTC. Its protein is CAIRQTGTGAYEQYF.

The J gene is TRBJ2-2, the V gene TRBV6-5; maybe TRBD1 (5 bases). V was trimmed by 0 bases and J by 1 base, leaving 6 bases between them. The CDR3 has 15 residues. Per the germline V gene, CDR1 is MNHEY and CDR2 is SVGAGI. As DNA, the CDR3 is TGTGCCAGCAGTTACTCGCAGGGGAACACCGGGGAGCTGTTTTTT. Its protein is CASSYSQGNTGELFF.

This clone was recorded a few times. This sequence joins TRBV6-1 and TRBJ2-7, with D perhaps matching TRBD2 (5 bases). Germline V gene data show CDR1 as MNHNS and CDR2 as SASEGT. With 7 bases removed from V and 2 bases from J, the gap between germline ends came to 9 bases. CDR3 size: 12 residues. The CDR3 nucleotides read TGTGCCAGCATTAGCGAGACCTACGAGCAGTACTTC. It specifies CASISETYEQYF.

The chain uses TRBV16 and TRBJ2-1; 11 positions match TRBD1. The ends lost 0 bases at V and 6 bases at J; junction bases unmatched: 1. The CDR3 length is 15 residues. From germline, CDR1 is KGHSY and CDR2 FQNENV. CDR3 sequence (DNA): TGTGCCAGCAGCCAATCCGGGACAGGGGGCAATGAGCAGTTCTTC. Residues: CASSQSGTGGNEQFF.

The CDR3: CASSQDIRESPLHF. The DNA of the CDR3 is TGCGCCAGCAGCCAAGATATCCGGGAATCACCCCTCCACTTT. The chain couples TRBV4-3 to TRBJ1-6; D is uncertain. The CDR3 is 14 residues long. V was cut by 0 bases and J by 10 bases, with 10 bases left in between. Germline lookup yields CDR1 LGHNA and CDR2 YSLEER.

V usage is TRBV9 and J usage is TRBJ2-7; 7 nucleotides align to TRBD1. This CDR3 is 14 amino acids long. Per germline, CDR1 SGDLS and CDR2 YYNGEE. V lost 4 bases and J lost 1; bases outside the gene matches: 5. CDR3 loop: CASSSRDRSYEQYF. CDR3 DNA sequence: TGTGCCAGCAGCTCCCGGGACAGATCCTACGAGCAGTACTTC.

This CDR3 reads CASSLARGGAPLHF. CDR3 nucleotide sequence: TGTGCCAGCAGCTTAGCCAGGGGAGGGGCACCCCTCCACTTT. The rearrangement joins TRBV7-9 to TRBJ1-6; D is possibly TRBD1 (6 bases). Between the trimmed V and J ends, which lost 0 bases and 11 bases, there was a span of 11 bases. CDR3 length: 14 amino acids. CDR1 is SEHNR and CDR2 is FQNEAQ in the germline V gene (reference sequence).

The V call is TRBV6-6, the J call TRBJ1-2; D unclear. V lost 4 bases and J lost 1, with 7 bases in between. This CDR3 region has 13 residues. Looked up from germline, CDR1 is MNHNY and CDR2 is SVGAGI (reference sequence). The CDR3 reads CASSLQINYGYTF. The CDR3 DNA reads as TGTGCCAGCAGTTTGCAGATTAACTATGGCTACACCTTC.

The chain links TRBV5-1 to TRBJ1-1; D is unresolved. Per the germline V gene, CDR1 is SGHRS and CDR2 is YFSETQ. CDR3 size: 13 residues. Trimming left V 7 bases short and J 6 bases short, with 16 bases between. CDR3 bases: TGCGCCAGCCACGAAGTGGGGAGCCCTGAAGCTTTCTTT. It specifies CASHEVGSPEAFF.

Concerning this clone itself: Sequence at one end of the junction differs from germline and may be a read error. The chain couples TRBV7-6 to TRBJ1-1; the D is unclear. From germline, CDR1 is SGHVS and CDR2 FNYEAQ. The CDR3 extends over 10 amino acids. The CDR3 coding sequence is TGTGCCAGCAGCTTAGTTACTAAGCTCTTT. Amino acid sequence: CASSLVTKLF.

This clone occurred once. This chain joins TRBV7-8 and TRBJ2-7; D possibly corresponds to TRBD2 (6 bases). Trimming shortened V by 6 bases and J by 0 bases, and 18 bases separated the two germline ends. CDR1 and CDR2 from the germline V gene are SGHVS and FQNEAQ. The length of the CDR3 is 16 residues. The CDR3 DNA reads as TGTGCCAGCAGTCGACATGGGGGAGGAAGCTCCTACGAGCAGTACTTC. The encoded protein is CASSRHGGGSSYEQYF.

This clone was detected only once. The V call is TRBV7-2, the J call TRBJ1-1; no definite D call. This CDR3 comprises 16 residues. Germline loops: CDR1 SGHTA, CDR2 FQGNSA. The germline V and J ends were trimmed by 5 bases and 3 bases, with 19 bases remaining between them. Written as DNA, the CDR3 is TGTGCCAGCAGCCACACCCCGGGGAGGACCTACACTGAAGCTTTCTTT. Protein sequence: CASSHTPGRTYTEAFF.

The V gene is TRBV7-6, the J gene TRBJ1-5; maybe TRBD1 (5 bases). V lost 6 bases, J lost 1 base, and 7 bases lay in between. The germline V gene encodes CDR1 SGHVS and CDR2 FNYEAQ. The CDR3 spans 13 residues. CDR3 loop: CASRGGSNQPQHF. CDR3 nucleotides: TGTGCCAGCAGGGGGGGAAGCAATCAGCCCCAGCATTTT.

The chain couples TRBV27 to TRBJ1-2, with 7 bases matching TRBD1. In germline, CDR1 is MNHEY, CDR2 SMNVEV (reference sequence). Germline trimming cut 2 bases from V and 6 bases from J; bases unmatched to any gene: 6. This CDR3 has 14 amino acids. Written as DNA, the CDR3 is TGTGCCAGCAGTTTACTTCCAGGGGGACATGGCTACACCTTC. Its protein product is CASSLLPGGHGYTF.

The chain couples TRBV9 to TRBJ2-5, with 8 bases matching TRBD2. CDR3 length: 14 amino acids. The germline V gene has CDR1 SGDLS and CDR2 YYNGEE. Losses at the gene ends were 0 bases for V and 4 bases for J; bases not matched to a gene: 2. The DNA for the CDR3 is TGTGCCAGCAGCGTAGAGGGACTAGGAGAGACCCAGTACTTC. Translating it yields CASSVEGLGETQYF.

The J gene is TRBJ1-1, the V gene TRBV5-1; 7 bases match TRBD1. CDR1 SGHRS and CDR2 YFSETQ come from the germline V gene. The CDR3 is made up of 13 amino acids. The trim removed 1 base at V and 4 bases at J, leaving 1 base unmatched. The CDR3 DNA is TGCGCCAGCAGCTTGTCAGGGGGCACTGAAGCTTTCTTT. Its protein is CASSLSGGTEAFF.

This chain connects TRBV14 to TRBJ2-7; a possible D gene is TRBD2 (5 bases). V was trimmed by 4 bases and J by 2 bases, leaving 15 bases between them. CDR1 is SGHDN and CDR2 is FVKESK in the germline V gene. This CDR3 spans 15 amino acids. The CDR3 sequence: CASSPRVAPPYEQYF. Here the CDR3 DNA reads TGTGCCAGCAGCCCACGGGTAGCGCCCCCCTACGAGCAGTACTTC.

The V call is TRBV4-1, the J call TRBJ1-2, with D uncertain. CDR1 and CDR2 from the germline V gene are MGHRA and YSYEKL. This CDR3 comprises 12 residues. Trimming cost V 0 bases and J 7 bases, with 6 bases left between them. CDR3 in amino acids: CASSQDSLGYTF. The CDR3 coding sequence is TGCGCCAGCAGCCAAGATTCTCTTGGCTACACCTTC.

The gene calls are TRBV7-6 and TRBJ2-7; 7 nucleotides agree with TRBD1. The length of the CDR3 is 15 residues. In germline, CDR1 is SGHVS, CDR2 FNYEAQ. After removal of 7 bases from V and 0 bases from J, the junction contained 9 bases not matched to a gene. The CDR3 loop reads CASTPETGASYEQYF. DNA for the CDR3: TGTGCCAGCACCCCCGAAACAGGGGCCTCCTACGAGCAGTACTTC. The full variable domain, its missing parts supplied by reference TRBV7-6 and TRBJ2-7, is GAGVSQSPRYKVTKRGQDVALRCDPISGHVSLYWYRQALGQGPEFLTYFNYEAQQDKSGLPNDRFSAERPEGSISTLTIQRTEQRDSAMYRCASTPETGASYEQYFGPGTRLTVT.

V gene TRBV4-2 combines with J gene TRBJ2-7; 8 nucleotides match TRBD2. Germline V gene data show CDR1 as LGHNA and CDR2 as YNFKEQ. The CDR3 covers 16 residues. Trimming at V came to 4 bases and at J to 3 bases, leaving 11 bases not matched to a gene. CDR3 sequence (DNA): TGTGCCAGCAGCCCAGACGGGAGGGAAGCTTACTACGAGCAGTACTTC. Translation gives CASSPDGREAYYEQYF.

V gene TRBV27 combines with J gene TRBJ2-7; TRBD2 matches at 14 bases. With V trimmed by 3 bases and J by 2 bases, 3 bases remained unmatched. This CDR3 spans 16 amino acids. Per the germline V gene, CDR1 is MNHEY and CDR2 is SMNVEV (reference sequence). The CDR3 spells CASSFGTSGGTYEQYF. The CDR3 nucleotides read TGTGCCAGCAGTTTCGGGACTAGCGGGGGCACCTACGAGCAGTACTTC.

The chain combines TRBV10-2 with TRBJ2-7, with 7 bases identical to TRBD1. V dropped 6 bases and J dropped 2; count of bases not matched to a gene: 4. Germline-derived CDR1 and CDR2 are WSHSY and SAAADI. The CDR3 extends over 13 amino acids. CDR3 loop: CASRGTATYEQYF. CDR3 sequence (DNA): TGCGCCAGCAGGGGGACAGCTACCTACGAGCAGTACTTC.

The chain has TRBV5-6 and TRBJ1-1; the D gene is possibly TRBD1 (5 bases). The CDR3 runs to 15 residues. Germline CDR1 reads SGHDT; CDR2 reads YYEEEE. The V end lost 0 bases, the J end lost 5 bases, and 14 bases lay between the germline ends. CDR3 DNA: TGTGCCAGCAGCTTGGGGGAAAATGGGGGGACTGAAGCTTTCTTT. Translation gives CASSLGENGGTEAFF.